This TCR beta chain was retrieved from a study of regulatory T cells in long-lasting Graves disease (dated by TCRdb to about 2021). Regarding the research as a whole: Persistent Graves' disease was defined as antithyroid drug treatment for over 5 years with persistently positive TSH receptor autoantibodies. A total of around 35 samples were covered by TCR sequencing, comprising approximately 13 persistent and around 20 newly diagnosed Graves' disease patients. Peripheral blood TCR sequencing and RNA sequencing compared persistent Graves' disease patients with newly diagnosed Graves' disease patients. The study was registered as a clinical trial and conducted in China. In the clinical cohort, patients with persistent Graves' disease had used antithyroid drugs for an average of roughly 10 years. Study-wide conclusions, independent of this receptor: The study examined only peripheral blood because the primary lesion, thyroid tissue, could not be accessed. A larger number of public clonotypes was shared among persistent patients (approximately 2,600) than among newly diagnosed patients (around 970). Sequencing and analysis were restricted to the TCR beta chain. The small sample size was acknowledged by the authors as a limitation that may reduce accuracy. Persistent disease showed preferential use of TRBV28, TRBJ1-2 and TRBJ2-5, whereas newly diagnosed disease favored TRBV20-1 and TRBJ2-1. Compared with newly diagnosed patients, persistent Graves' disease patients had lower TCR Shannon entropy and fewer highly expanded clones, which suggests clonal expansion.

Library construction relied on multiplex PCR. The listed sequencing device is Illumina HiSeq 4000. To build TCR beta libraries, CDR3 regions were amplified by Arm-PCR using iRepertoire HTBI primers. Gel purification was performed on PCR products prior to sequencing. Per the authors' processing: A total of some 65 TRBV and 14 TRBJ segments were identified across samples and were used for gene usage analysis of CDR3 amino acid clonotypes. Filtered high-quality paired reads were merged into contigs using COPE and FqMerger. Contigs were aligned with BLAST to IMGT TRBV, TRBD and TRBJ reference genes, and CDR3 was defined per IMGT. Clonotypes above 0.1% frequency were classified as highly expanded clones. Repertoire diversity was measured by Shannon entropy, and V-J evenness by the Gini coefficient. A clonotype was considered public if more than one individual shared it. TCRdb reworked the public reads: Q25 trimming with fastp, MiXCR clone assembly, productive beta chains retained. A single entry per CDR3 protein holds the most common genes and DNA from its merged rows. The V and J calls reflect TCRdb's pipeline rather than the authors' work. The sample profile shows 500,000 to 700,000 distinct CDR3 sequences; approximately 31% of them were found once. The ten top clones hold about two fifths of the sample.

The germline V gene supplies CDR1 SGHRS and CDR2 YFSETQ. The junction shows trimming of 0 bases on V and 8 bases on J, plus 11 bases between the germline ends. Including cysteine and phenylalanine, the CDR3 has 13 amino acids. Only CDR3 DNA remains: 39 bases, in frame from the first base. Regarding this clonotype: Its specific antigen is unknown. Qualities for individual bases were not recorded, and no much larger clone is one base off.

What the time point label conveys for this sample: persistent/refractory GD, antithyroid drugs over 5 years with positive TRAb. For both TCR sequencing and RNA sequencing, RNA was extracted from PBMCs in TRIzol. The diagnosis of Graves' disease followed American Thyroid Association guidelines. Patients for the study were recruited at an endocrinology department in Xi'an, China. Each patient gave approximately 10 milliliters of peripheral blood, collected in an EDTA anticoagulant tube. PBMCs were isolated by Ficoll Paque Plus density gradient separation without further T cell sorting. An Agilent 2100 Bioanalyzer and agarose gel were used to assess RNA quality, and a NanoDrop 2000 was used to measure RNA concentration.

The source material was peripheral blood mononuclear cells (PBMCs), sampled when the disease was refractory, from a patient treated with antithyroid drugs. The sequence is built from TRBV5-1 and TRBJ1-2, with the D gene uncertain. The origin of this receptor is a female donor with Graves disease. CDR3 protein: CASSLGESWGYTF. The nucleotide sequence reads TGCGCCAGCAGCTTGGGGGAAAGCTGGGGCTACACCTTC.